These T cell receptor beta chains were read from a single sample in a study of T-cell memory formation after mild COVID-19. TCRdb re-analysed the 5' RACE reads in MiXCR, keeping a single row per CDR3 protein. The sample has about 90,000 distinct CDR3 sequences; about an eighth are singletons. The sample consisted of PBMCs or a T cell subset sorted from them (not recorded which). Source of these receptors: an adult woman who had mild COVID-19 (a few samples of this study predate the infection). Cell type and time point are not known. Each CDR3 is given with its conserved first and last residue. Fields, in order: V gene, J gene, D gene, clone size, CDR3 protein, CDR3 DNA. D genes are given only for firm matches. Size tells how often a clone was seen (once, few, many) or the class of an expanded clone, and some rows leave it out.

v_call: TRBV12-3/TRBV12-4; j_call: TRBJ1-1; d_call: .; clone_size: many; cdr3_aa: CASSFSGQGNTEAFF; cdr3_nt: TGTGCCAGCAGCTTCAGCGGGCAGGGGAACACTGAAGCTTTCTTT
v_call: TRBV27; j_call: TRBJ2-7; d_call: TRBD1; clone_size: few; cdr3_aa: CASSNPRQGTYEQYF; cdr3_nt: TGTGCCAGCAGCAACCCACGACAGGGAACCTACGAGCAGTACTTC
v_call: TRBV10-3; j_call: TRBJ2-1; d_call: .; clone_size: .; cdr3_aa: CALKVPGDEQFF; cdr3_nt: TGTGCCCTCAAAGTTCCAGGGGATGAGCAGTTCTTC
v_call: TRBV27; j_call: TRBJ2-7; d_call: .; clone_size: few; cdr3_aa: CASSPFSSYEQYF; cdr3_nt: TGTGCCAGCAGTCCTTTCAGCTCCTACGAGCAGTACTTC
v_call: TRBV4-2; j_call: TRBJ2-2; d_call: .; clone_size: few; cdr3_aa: CASSQDSPSTHTGELFF; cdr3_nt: TGTGCCAGCAGCCAAGATAGTCCTAGCACCCACACCGGGGAGCTGTTTTTT
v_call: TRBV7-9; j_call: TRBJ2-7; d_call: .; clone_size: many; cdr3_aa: CASSFGTGVDEQYF; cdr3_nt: TGTGCCAGCAGCTTTGGAACGGGGGTAGACGAGCAGTACTTC
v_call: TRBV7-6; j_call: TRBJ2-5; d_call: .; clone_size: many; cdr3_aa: CASSLDGMETQYF; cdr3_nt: TGTGCCAGCAGCTTAGATGGGATGGAGACCCAGTACTTC
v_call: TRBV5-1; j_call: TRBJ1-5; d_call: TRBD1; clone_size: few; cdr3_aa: CASSYDRAHWDF; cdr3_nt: TGCGCCAGCAGCTACGACAGGGCCCATTGGGATTTT
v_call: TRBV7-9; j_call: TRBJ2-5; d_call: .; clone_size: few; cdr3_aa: CASWQGGWGETQYF; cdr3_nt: TGTGCCAGCTGGCAGGGCGGCTGGGGAGAGACCCAGTACTTC
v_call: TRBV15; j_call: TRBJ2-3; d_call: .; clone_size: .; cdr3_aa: CATSTQAGTDTQYF; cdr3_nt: TGTGCCACCAGCACCCAGGCGGGTACAGATACGCAGTATTTT
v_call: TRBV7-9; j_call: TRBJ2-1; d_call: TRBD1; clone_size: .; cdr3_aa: CASSSNRDRGANEQFF; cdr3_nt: TGTGCCAGCAGCTCTAACCGGGACAGGGGTGCGAATGAGCAGTTCTTC
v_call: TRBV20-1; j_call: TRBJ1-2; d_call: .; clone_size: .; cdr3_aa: CSASYRAHNYGYTF; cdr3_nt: TGCAGTGCTAGCTACAGGGCCCATAACTATGGCTACACCTTC
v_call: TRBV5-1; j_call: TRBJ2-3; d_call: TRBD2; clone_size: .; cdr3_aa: CDSSLKWEGTDTQYF; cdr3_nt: TGCGACAGCAGCTTGAAGTGGGAGGGGACAGATACGCAGTATTTT
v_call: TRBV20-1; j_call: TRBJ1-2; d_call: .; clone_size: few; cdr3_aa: CSARDERGWDYGYTF; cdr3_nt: TGCAGTGCTAGAGATGAGAGGGGTTGGGACTATGGCTACACCTTC
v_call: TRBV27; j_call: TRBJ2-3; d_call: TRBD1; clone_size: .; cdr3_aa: CASSSTGTDTQYF; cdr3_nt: TGTGCCAGCAGCTCGACAGGGACCGATACGCAGTATTTT
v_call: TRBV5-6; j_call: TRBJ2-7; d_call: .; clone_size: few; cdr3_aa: CASSAPRTGSYEQYF; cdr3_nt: TGTGCCAGCAGCGCCCCCCGGACGGGCTCCTACGAGCAGTACTTC
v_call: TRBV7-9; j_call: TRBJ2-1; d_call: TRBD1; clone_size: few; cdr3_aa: CASSLAGAGTGDEQFF; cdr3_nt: TGTGCCAGCAGCTTAGCGGGAGCTGGTACAGGGGATGAGCAGTTCTTC
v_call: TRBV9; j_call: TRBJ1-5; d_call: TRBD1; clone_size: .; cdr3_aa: CASSRTGGGNQPQHF; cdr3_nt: TGTGCCAGCAGCCGTACAGGGGGTGGCAATCAGCCCCAGCATTTT
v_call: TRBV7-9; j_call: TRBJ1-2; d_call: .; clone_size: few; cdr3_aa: CASSFEGAGRYGYTF; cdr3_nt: TGTGCCAGCAGCTTCGAAGGTGCAGGACGCTATGGCTACACCTTC
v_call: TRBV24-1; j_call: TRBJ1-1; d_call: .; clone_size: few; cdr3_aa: CATSDSKGPEAFF; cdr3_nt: TGTGCCACCAGTGACTCCAAGGGTCCTGAAGCTTTCTTT
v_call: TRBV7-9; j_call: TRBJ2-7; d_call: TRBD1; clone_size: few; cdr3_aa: CASSGNRDRGSEQYF; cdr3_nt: TGTGCCAGCAGCGGGAACCGGGACAGGGGCAGTGAGCAGTACTTC
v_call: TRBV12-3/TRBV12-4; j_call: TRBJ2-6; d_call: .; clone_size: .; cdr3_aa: CASSPPRDTFSGANVLTF; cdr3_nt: TGTGCCAGCAGTCCCCCCCGGGACACTTTCTCTGGGGCCAACGTCCTGACTTTC
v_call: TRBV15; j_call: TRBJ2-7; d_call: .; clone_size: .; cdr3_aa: CATSDRSFYEQYF; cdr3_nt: TGTGCCACCAGCGACAGGAGCTTTTACGAGCAGTACTTC
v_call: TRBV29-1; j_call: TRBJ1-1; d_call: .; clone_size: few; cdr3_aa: CSVEKGFMNTEAFF; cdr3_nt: TGCAGCGTTGAAAAGGGATTTATGAACACTGAAGCTTTCTTT
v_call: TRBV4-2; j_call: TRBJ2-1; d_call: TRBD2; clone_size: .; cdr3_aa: CASSQVENSGGNEQFF; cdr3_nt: TGTGCCAGCAGCCAAGTGGAGAATAGCGGGGGAAATGAGCAGTTCTTC
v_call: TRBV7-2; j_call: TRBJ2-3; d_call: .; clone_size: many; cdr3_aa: CASTHAGGTDTQYF; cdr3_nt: TGTGCCAGCACCCACGCGGGTGGTACAGATACGCAGTATTTT
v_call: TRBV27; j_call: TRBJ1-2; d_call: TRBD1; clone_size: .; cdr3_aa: CASTSTGDVFGYTF; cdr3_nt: TGTGCCAGCACCTCGACAGGGGACGTATTTGGCTACACCTTC
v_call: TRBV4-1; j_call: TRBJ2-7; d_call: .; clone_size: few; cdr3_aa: CASSQGRGEYEQYF; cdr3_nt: TGCGCCAGCAGCCAAGGAAGGGGAGAGTACGAGCAGTACTTC
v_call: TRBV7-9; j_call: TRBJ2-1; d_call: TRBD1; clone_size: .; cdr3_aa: CASSFPPGGARNEQFF; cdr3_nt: TGTGCCAGCAGCTTCCCGCCAGGGGGCGCAAGGAATGAGCAGTTCTTC
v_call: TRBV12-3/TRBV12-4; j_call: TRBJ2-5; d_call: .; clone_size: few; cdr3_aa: CASTRDPQISETQYF; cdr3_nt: TGTGCCAGCACCCGGGACCCGCAGATCTCGGAGACCCAGTACTTC
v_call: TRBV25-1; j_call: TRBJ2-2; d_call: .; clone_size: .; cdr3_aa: CTSPSGGKGDTGELFF; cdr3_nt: TGTACGTCTCCATCGGGGGGCAAAGGGGACACCGGGGAGCTGTTTTTT
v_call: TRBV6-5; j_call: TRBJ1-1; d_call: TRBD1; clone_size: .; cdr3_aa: CASSYRLEVTGDTEAFF; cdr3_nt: TGTGCCAGCAGTTATCGACTTGAGGTGACAGGGGACACTGAAGCTTTCTTT
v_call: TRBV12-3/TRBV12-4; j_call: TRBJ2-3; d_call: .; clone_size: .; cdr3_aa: CASSLKTGGGDTQYF; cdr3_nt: TGTGCCAGCAGTTTAAAGACAGGTGGGGGAGATACGCAGTATTTT
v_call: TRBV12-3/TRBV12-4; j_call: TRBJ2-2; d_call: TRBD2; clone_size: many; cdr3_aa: CASSLPRSGRPFAGELFF; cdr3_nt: TGTGCCAGCAGCCTCCCTCGCAGCGGGAGGCCGTTCGCCGGGGAGCTGTTTTTT
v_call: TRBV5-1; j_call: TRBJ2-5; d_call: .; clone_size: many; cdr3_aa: CASSPADSYQETQYF; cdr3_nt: TGCGCCAGCAGTCCGGCCGACTCGTACCAAGAGACCCAGTACTTC
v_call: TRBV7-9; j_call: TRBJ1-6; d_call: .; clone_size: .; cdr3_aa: CASSLGGSYNSPLHF; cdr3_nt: TGTGCCAGCAGCTTGGGCGGGAGCTATAATTCACCCCTCCACTTT
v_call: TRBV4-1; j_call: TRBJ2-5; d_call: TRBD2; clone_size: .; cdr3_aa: CASSQVAGGLETQYF; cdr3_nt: TGCGCCAGCAGCCAAGTGGCGGGGGGGCTGGAGACCCAGTACTTC
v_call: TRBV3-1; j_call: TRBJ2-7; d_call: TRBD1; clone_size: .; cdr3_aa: CASSQGRQGRRSYEQYF; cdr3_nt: TGTGCCAGCAGCCAAGGGAGACAGGGGCGGAGGTCCTACGAGCAGTACTTC
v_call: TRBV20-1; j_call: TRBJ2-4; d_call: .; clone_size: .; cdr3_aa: CSAMRADLAKNIQYF; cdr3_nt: TGCAGTGCCATGCGGGCGGATCTAGCCAAAAACATTCAGTACTTC
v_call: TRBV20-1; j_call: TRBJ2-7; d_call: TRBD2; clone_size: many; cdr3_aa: CSARPRLGLAGGYEQYF; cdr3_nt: TGCAGTGCTAGACCCAGACTGGGACTAGCGGGCGGCTACGAGCAGTACTTC
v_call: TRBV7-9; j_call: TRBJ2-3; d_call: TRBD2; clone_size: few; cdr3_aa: CASSPPLAGGTDTQYF; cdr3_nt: TGTGCCAGCAGCCCCCCCCTAGCGGGGGGGACAGATACGCAGTATTTT
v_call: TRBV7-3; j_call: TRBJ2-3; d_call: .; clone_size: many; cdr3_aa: CASSYGAHGSDTQYF; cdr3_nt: TGTGCCAGCAGCTACGGGGCTCATGGGAGCGATACGCAGTATTTT